Sequencing of this T cell receptor beta chain was carried out in a study of blood T cell repertoires in COVID-19. At the level of the study: Sources were T cells, B-cell-depleted T cells, or PBMCs; the material itself was cDNA or gDNA.

The CDR3 length is 15 residues. Germline CDR1 is MNHEY and CDR2 is SVGAGI. Trimming cost V 6 bases and J 2 bases; bases outside gene matches: 5. Data came from immunoSEQ multiplex PCR; TCRdb stores just in-frame clones and leaves some out. The table lists tens of thousands of clones, 70% to 90% of them singletons. The source is a man aged 55 to 69 with acute or convalescent COVID-19. The chain is built from TRBV6-5 and TRBJ1-1, with 11 bases fitting TRBD1. Sequencing input: peripheral blood. The CDR3 is CASRPGTGGNTEAFF. In DNA, the CDR3 is TGTGCCAGCAGGCCAGGGACAGGGGGAAACACTGAAGCTTTCTTT.